One and the same sample provided the 10 T cell receptor beta chains below, sequenced in a study of OX40 agonist ivuxolimab in advanced cancers. Sequencing was performed with immunoSEQ multiplex PCR; in TCRdb, only in-frame clones are kept and a portion is missing. The sample has roughly 80,000 clones; 70% to 90% are singletons. The specimen was CD4+ or CD8+ T cells sorted from blood, collected in a trial of the OX40 agonist ivuxolimab. The receptors come from an adult with an advanced solid tumor such as melanoma, head and neck, liver or kidney cancer.

J is TRBJ2-1 and V is TRBV2; 11 bases are shared with TRBD2. J was trimmed by 2 bases and V by 4 bases; bases with no gene match: 7. Germline lookup yields CDR1 SNHLY and CDR2 FYNNEI. The CDR3 consists of 17 residues. The CDR3 bases are TGTGCCAGCAGTGCCAGACTAGCGGGAAAAACCTACAATGAGCAGTTCTTC. Amino acid sequence: CASSARLAGKTYNEQFF.

J is TRBJ2-3 and V is TRBV19, with D possibly being TRBD2 (6 bases). Germline assignment: CDR1 LNHDA and CDR2 SQIVND (reference sequence). The CDR3 contains 15 residues. V was shortened by 3 bases and J by 6 bases, with 16 bases between the two germline ends. CDR3 bases: TGTGCCAGTAGTATCCCTCTTACGGGAGCGGATACGCAGTATTTT. Translating gives CASSIPLTGADTQYF.

This clone was observed a few times. J is TRBJ1-5 and V is TRBV27; possibly TRBD1 for D (6 bases). CDR3 length: 15 amino acids. From germline, CDR1 is MNHEY and CDR2 SMNVEV (reference sequence). Trimming shortened V by 5 bases and J by 4 bases, and 15 bases separated the two germline ends. CDR3 in amino acids: CASSLDRTENQPQHF. The CDR3 coding sequence is TGTGCCAGCAGTCTAGACAGGACCGAAAATCAGCCCCAGCATTTT.

The chain employs TRBV5-6 and TRBJ2-1; a possible D gene is TRBD2 (5 bases). This CDR3 spans 16 amino acids. Germline CDR1 SGHDT, CDR2 YYEEEE. Trimming took off 6 bases at V and 0 bases at J, with 16 bases between the two ends. CDR3 amino acids: CASNRRVELSYNEQFF. CDR3 nucleotides: TGTGCCAGCAACCGGCGGGTAGAGCTCTCCTACAATGAGCAGTTCTTC.

The V and J genes are TRBV5-6 and TRBJ2-6; D unclear. The CDR3 sequence is 17 residues long. Trimming removed 6 bases at V and 5 bases at J, with 21 bases between. CDR1 and CDR2 from the germline V gene are SGHDT and YYEEEE. CDR3 nucleotides: TGTGCCAGCATCGCTTCCAATAGTCACAGTCGGGCCAACGTCCTGACTTTC. It specifies CASIASNSHSRANVLTF.

The CDR3 is CASSWTRLSEQYF. The CDR3, as DNA: TGTGCCAGCAGCTGGACCAGGCTTTCCGAGCAGTACTTC. The chain joins TRBV5-5 to TRBJ2-7; D remains ambiguous. V lost 3 bases and J lost 6, with 13 bases in between. Per the germline V gene, CDR1 is SGHKS and CDR2 is YYEKEE (reference sequence). The CDR3 consists of 13 residues. Using reference TRBV5-5 and TRBJ2-7 for the parts outside the CDR3, the full variable domain is DAGVTQSPTHLIKTRGQQVTLRCSPISGHKSVSWYQQVLGQGPQFIFQYYEKEERGRGNFPDRFSARQFPNYSSELNVNALLLGDSALYLCASSWTRLSEQYFGPGTRLTVT.

The chain links TRBV7-9 to TRBJ2-7; 9 bases fit TRBD1. The CDR3 sequence is 16 residues long. The germline CDR1 and CDR2 sequences are SEHNR and FQNEAQ (reference sequence). With V trimmed by 5 bases and J by 4 bases, 12 bases remained unmatched. The CDR3 DNA sequence: TGTGCCAGCAGCCGATCCCGGACAGGGGAGGCTTACGAGCAGTACTTC. This encodes CASSRSRTGEAYEQYF.

This rearrangement joins TRBV7-2 to TRBJ2-3, with a weak D call TRBD2 (5 bases). The CDR3 consists of 16 residues. V was trimmed by 2 bases and J by 2 bases, leaving 14 bases between them. Germline assignment: CDR1 SGHTA and CDR2 FQGNSA. The CDR3 DNA follows: TGTGCCAGCAGCTTAAAGGCTAGCAGCCTCACAGATACGCAGTATTTT. Protein sequence: CASSLKASSLTDTQYF.

The rearrangement uses TRBV27 and TRBJ2-1; tentative D call: TRBD2 (5 bases). The germline V gene has CDR1 MNHEY and CDR2 SMNVEV (reference sequence). Trimming shortened V by 6 bases and J by 3 bases, and 9 bases separated the two germline ends. The CDR3 runs to 13 residues. The DNA of the CDR3 is TGTGCCAGCAGGGGCAGCGGCTACAATGAGCAGTTCTTC. Translated: CASRGSGYNEQFF.

This chain uses TRBV6-1 with TRBJ1-1; 9 nucleotides match TRBD1. V gave up 3 bases and J gave up 5 bases; unmatched junction bases: 1. The germline gives CDR1 MNHNS, CDR2 SASEGT. The CDR3 has 13 residues. In DNA, the CDR3 is TGTGCCAGCAGTGAGGACAGGGGAACTGAAGCTTTCTTT. This translates into CASSEDRGTEAFF.